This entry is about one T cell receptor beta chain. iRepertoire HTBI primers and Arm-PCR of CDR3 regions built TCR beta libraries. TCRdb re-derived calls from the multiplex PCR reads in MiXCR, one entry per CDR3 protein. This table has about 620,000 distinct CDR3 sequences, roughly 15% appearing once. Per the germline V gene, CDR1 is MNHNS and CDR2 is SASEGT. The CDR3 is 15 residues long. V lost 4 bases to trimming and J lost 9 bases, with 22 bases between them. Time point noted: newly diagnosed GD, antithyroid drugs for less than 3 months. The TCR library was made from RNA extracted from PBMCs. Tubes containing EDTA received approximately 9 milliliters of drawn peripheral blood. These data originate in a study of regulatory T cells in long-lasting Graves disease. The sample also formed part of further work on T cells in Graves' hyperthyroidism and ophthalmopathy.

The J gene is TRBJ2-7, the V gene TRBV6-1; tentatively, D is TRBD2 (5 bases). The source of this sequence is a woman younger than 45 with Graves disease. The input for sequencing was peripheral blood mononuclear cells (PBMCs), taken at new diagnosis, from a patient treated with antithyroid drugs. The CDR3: CASSGTSRGRNAQYF. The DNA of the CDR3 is TGTGCCAGCAGTGGGACCTCACGCGGGCGTAATGCGCAGTACTTC.